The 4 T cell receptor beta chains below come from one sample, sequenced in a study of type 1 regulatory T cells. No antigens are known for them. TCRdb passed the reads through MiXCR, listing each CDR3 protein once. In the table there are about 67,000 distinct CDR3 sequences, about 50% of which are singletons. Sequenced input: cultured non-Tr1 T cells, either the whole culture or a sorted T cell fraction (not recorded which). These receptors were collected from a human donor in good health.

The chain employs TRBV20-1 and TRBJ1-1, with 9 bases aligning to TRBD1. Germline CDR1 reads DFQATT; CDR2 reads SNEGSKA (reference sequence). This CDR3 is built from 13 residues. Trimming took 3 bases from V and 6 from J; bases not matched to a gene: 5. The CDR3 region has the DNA TGCAGTGCTAGGATGACAGGGGGATCTGAAGCTTTCTTT. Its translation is CSARMTGGSEAFF.

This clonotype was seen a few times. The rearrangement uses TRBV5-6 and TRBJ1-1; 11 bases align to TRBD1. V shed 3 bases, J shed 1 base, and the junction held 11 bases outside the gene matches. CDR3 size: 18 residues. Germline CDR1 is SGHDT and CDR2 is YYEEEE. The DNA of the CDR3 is TGTGCCAGCAGCTCTTTCCCGGGACAGGGGGGCAAGAACACTGAAGCTTTCTTT. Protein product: CASSSFPGQGGKNTEAFF.

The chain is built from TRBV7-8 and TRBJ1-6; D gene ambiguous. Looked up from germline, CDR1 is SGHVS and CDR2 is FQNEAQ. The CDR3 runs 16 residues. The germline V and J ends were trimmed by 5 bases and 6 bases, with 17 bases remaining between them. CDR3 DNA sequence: TGTGCCAGCAGCCCAAGGACTGTGGGAACTAATTCACCCCTCCACTTT. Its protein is CASSPRTVGTNSPLHF.

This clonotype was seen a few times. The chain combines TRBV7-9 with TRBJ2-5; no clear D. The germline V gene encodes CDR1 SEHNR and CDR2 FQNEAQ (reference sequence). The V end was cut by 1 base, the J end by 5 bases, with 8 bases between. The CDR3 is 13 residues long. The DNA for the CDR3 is TGTGCCAGCAGCTTAGATGCGGTGGAGACCCAGTACTTC. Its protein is CASSLDAVETQYF.